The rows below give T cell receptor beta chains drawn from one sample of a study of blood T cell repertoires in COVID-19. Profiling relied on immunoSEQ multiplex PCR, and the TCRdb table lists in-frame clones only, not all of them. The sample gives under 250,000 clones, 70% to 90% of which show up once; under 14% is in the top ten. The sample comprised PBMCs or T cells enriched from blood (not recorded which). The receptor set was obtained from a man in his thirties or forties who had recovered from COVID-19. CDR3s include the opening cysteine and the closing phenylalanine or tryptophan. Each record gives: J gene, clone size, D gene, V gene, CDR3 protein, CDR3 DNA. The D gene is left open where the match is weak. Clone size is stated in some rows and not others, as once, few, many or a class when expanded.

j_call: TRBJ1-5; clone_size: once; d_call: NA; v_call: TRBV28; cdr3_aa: CASSLAGAPNQPQHF; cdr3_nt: TGTGCCAGCAGTTTAGCAGGGGCGCCGAATCAGCCCCAGCATTTT
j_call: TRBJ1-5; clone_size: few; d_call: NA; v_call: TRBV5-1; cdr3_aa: CASSLTGNQPQHF; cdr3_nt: TGCGCCAGCAGCTTGACGGGCAATCAGCCCCAGCATTTT
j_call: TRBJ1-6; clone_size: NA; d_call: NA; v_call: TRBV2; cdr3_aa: CASTLVGVSYNSPLHF; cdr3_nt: TGTGCCTCTACATTAGTCGGGGTCTCCTATAATTCACCCCTCCACTTT
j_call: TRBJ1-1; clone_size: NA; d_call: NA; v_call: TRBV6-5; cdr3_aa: CASSYRSGTLPTEAFF; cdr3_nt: TGTGCCAGCAGTTACAGGAGCGGCACTCTGCCCACTGAAGCTTTCTTT
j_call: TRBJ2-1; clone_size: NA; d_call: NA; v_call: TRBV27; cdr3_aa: CASASGWHEQFF; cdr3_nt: TGTGCCAGCGCCTCGGGTTGGCATGAGCAGTTCTTC
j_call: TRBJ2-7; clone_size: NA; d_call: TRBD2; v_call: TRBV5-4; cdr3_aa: CASSLGAGGLYEQYF; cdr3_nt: TGTGCCAGCAGCTTGGGTGCGGGGGGGCTTTACGAGCAGTACTTC
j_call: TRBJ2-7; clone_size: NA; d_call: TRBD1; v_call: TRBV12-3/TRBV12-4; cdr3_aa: CASSSGTGHEQYF; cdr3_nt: TGTGCCAGCAGTTCCGGGACAGGGCACGAGCAGTACTTC
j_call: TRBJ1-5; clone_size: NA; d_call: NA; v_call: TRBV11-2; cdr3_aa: CASSLGDRYSRPQHF; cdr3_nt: TGTGCCAGCAGCTTAGGTGACAGATACTCGAGGCCCCAGCATTTT
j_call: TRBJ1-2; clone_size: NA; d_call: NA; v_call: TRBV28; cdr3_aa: CASGTLGYTF; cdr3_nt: TGTGCCAGCGGGACACTTGGCTACACCTTC
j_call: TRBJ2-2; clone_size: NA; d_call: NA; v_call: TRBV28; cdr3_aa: CASRRFGGEFTGELFF; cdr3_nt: TGTGCCAGCAGACGCTTTGGAGGGGAATTCACCGGGGAGCTGTTTTTT
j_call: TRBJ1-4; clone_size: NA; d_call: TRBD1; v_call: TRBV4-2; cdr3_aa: CASSQAQGGQEKLFF; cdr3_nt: TGTGCCAGCAGCCAAGCCCAGGGGGGTCAAGAAAAACTGTTTTTT
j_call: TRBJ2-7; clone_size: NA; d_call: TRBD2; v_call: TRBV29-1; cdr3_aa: CSPRLFRTGGPEQYF; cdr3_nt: TGCAGCCCTCGACTGTTTCGGACGGGAGGGCCTGAGCAGTACTTC
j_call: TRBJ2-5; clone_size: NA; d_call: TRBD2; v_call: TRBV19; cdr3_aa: CASSPRAGGRGGQETQYF; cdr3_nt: TGTGCCAGTAGTCCCCGAGCGGGAGGGCGGGGTGGACAAGAGACCCAGTACTTC
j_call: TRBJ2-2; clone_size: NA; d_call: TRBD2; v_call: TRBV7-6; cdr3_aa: CASSSGLAGYTGELFF; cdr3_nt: TGTGCCAGCAGCTCGGGACTAGCGGGTTACACCGGGGAGCTGTTTTTT
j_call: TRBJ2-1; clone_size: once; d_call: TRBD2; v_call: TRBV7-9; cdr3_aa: CASSLVGFGGDEQFF; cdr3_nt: TGTGCCAGCAGCTTAGTCGGGTTCGGGGGGGATGAGCAGTTCTTC
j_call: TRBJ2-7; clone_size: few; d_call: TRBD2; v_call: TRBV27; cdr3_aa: CASSWRTSGGLGEQYF; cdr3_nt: TGTGCCAGCAGTTGGCGGACTAGCGGGGGGTTAGGGGAGCAGTACTTC
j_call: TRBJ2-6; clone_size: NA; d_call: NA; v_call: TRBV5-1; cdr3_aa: CASSLVVSGANVLTF; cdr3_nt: TGCGCCAGCAGCTTGGTCGTCTCTGGGGCCAACGTCCTGACTTTC
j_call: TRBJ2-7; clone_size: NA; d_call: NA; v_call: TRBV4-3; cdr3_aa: CASSQGKGSYEQYF; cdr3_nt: TGCGCCAGCAGCCAAGGAAAGGGGTCCTACGAGCAGTACTTC
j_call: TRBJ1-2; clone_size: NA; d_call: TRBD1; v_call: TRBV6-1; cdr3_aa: CASSEVQGALGGYTF; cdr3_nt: TGTGCCAGCAGTGAAGTACAGGGGGCGCTCGGAGGCTACACCTTC
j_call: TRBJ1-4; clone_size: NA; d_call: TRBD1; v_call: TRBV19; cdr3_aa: CASRRGGTANEKLFF; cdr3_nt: TGTGCCAGTAGGAGAGGCGGGACAGCTAATGAAAAACTGTTTTTT
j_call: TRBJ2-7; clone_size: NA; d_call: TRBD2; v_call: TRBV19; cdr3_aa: CASSIPLGTSGSYEQYF; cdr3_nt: TGTGCCAGTAGTATACCCCTTGGGACTAGCGGGAGCTACGAGCAGTACTTC
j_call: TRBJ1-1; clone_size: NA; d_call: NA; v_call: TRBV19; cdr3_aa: CASMDGEFAEAFF; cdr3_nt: TGTGCCAGTATGGACGGGGAATTCGCTGAAGCTTTCTTT
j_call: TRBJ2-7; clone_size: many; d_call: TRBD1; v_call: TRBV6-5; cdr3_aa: CASRGSGGGTYEQYF; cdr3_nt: TGTGCCAGCAGAGGGTCAGGGGGCGGAACCTACGAGCAGTACTTC
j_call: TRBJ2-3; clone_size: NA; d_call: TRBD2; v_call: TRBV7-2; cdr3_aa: CASSLSHSGGAVDTQYF; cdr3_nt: TGTGCCAGCAGCTTATCCCATAGCGGGGGGGCGGTAGATACGCAGTATTTT
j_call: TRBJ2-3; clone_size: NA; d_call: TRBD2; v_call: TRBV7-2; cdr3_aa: CASSYGTSGLWDTQYF; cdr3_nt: TGTGCCAGCAGCTACGGGACTAGCGGGCTGTGGGATACGCAGTATTTT
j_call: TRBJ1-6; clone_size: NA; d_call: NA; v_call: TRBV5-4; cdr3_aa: CASSLAGYNSPLHF; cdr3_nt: TGTGCCAGCAGCTTGGCAGGGTACAATTCACCCCTCCACTTT
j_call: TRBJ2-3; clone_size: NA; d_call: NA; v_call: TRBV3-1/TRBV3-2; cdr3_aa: CASSRWLGDGDTQYF; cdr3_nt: TGTGCCAGCAGCCGGTGGTTAGGGGATGGGGATACGCAGTATTTT
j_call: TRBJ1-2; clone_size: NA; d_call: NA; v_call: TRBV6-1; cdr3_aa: CASSEWAGYGYTF; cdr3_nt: TGTGCCAGCAGTGAATGGGCAGGTTATGGCTACACCTTC
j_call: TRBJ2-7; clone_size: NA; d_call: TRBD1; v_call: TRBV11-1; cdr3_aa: CASSSPGQGSYEQYF; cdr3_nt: TGTGCCAGCAGCTCACCGGGACAGGGCTCCTACGAGCAGTACTTC
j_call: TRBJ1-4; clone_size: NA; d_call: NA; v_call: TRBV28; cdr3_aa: CATLSGVREKLFF; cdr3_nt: TGTGCCACCCTATCGGGGGTGCGGGAAAAACTGTTTTTT
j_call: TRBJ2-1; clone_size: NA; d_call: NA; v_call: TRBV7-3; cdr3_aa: CASSFEGGRNEQFF; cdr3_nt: TGTGCCAGCAGCTTTGAGGGGGGGCGCAATGAGCAGTTCTTC
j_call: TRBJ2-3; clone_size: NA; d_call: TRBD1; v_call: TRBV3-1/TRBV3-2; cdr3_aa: CASSPGDRGQDTQYF; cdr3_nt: TGTGCCAGCAGCCCCGGGGACAGGGGGCAGGATACGCAGTATTTT